This TCR beta chain was found in a study of cytomegalovirus exposure and HLA in healthy donors. Study outcomes and limitations: Beyond CMV serostatus, there was no information to go on about immune exposure. The authors listed 180 or so TCR beta chains as cytomegalovirus-associated.

This clone was seen only a few times. Its target is not known. Germline lookup yields CDR1 MRHNA and CDR2 SNTAGT. The CDR3 totals 16 residues. V lost 5 bases, J lost 5 bases, and 8 bases stayed unmatched. The PCR used 60 Vbeta and 13 Jbeta primers. The protocol was immunoSEQ multiplex PCR, while the TCRdb copy is restricted to in-frame clones and leaves out a portion. Here the sample spans about 150,000 clones, 64% being singletons. Sequencing was carried out using PBMCs. The receptor was derived from a woman between 25 and 40 years old in good health and CMV-seropositive. This chain links TRBV6-4 with TRBJ2-2, with TRBD1 identical over 10 bases. The DNA of the CDR3 is TGTGCCAGCAGTCCTAGACAGGGGGCATTTACCGGGGAGCTGTTTTTT. Its translation: CASSPRQGAFTGELFF.